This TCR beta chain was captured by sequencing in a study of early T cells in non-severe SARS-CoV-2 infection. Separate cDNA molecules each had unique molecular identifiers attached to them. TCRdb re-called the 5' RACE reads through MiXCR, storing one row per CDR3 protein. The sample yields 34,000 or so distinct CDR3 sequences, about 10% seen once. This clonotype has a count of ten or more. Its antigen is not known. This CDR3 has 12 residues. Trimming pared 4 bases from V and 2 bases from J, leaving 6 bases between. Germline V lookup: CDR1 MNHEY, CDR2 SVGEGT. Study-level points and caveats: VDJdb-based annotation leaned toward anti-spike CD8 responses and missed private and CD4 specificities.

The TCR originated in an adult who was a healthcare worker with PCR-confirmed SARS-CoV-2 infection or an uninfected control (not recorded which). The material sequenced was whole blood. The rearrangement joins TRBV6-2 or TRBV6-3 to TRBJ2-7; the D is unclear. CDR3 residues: CASSFATYEQYF. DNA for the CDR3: TGTGCCAGCAGTTTCGCGACCTACGAGCAGTACTTC.